This T cell receptor beta chain was captured in a study of vaccination effects on CD4 cells after COVID-19. CD4+ T cells specific for antigen were expanded with viral peptide pools by the ViraFEST assay before sequencing. CD4+ T cell isolation took place after 10 days of culture. Vaccinated recipients, who were negative for nucleocapsid antibodies, had no history of SARS-CoV-2 infection. As concerns this clone: Its antigen is unidentified.

Profiled with immunoSEQ multiplex PCR; TCRdb holds only in-frame clones, not every one. The repertoire consists of about 23,000 clones, with 65% to 75% occurring once and the leading ten covering approximately 3.5%. Germline CDR1 is SGHTA and CDR2 is FQGNSA. This CDR3 has 15 residues. The ends lost 5 bases at V and 7 bases at J; junction bases unmatched: 6. The sample here was CD4+ T cells from PBMCs cultured with SARS-CoV-2 spike peptides, taken before COVID-19 vaccination. The chain employs TRBV7-2 and TRBJ2-1, with 12 bases aligning to TRBD2. The source is a human donor who received a COVID-19 vaccine. For the CDR3, the DNA is TGTGCCAGCAGCAGGGGACTAGCGGGTTATAATGAGCAGTTCTTC. Its protein product is CASSRGLAGYNEQFF.